This T cell receptor beta chain came from a study of cytomegalovirus exposure and HLA in healthy donors. Primers for the PCR totalled 60 Vbeta and 13 Jbeta. Libraries were prepared by immunoSEQ multiplex PCR; TCRdb keeps only in-frame clonotypes and omits some of them. In the table there are more than 150,000 clones, 80% of which are singletons. Germline V gene sequence: CDR1 MGHRA, CDR2 YSYEKL. The CDR3 sequence is 15 residues long. V was clipped by 0 bases and J by 15 bases, with 21 bases between them. This chain uses TRBV4-1 with TRBJ2-4, with D perhaps TRBD2 (7 bases). This receptor was identified in a man between 35 and 55 years old in good health and CMV-seropositive. Sequenced input: PBMCs. The CDR3 coding sequence is TGCGCCAGCAGCCAAGATTGGGGGGGCGCATTGGAGTCGTACTTC. This encodes CASSQDWGGALESYF.